A selection of T cell receptor beta chains follows, all from one sample in a study of T cell changes during pregnancy in multiple sclerosis. TCRdb keeps only in-frame clones here, not all; method: immunoSEQ multiplex PCR. The repertoire holds more than 55,000 clones, with around nine tenths as singletons. Source: CD4+ T cells from peripheral blood mononuclear cells, taken in the third trimester of pregnancy. Receptors originate from a female donor with multiple sclerosis, enrolled in a pregnancy study. CDR3s include the opening cysteine and the closing phenylalanine or tryptophan. Each record gives: J gene, D gene, clone size, V gene, CDR3 protein, CDR3 DNA. D genes are given only for firm matches. Expanded clones are given a class, and other clones once, few, many or no size at all.

J: TRBJ2-7; D: .; size: once; V: TRBV6-5; CDR3: CASSYGPRPYEQYF; DNA: TGTGCCAGCAGTTACGGGCCCCGTCCCTACGAGCAGTACTTC
J: TRBJ1-1; D: TRBD1; size: .; V: TRBV18; CDR3: CASSPSPRDRGAAFF; DNA: TGTGCCAGCTCACCGTCCCCCCGGGACAGGGGAGCAGCTTTCTTT
J: TRBJ1-2; D: .; size: .; V: TRBV9; CDR3: CASSLGHPSQGGYTF; DNA: TGTGCCAGCAGCCTTGGACACCCGAGTCAAGGAGGCTACACCTTC
J: TRBJ1-3; D: TRBD1; size: .; V: TRBV19; CDR3: CASSVETDRGPLSSGNTIYF; DNA: TGTGCCAGTAGTGTCGAAACGGACAGGGGCCCTTTAAGCTCTGGAAACACCATATATTTT
J: TRBJ1-4; D: TRBD1; size: once; V: TRBV30; CDR3: CARTGTGAEKLFF; DNA: TGTGCCAGAACCGGGACAGGCGCCGAAAAACTGTTTTTT
J: TRBJ2-7; D: .; size: .; V: TRBV19; CDR3: CASSIGIGDFNHEQYF; DNA: TGTGCCAGTAGTATAGGGATTGGGGACTTTAACCACGAGCAGTACTTC
J: TRBJ1-1; D: .; size: .; V: TRBV30; CDR3: CAWSSLDSRTEAFF; DNA: TGTGCCTGGAGCTCCCTAGATTCCCGGACTGAAGCTTTCTTT
J: TRBJ2-2; D: TRBD1; size: .; V: TRBV7-9; CDR3: CASSLDRVDTGELFF; DNA: TGTGCCAGCAGCCTAGACAGGGTTGACACCGGGGAGCTGTTTTTT
J: TRBJ2-1; D: .; size: .; V: TRBV20-1; CDR3: CSALDYNEQFF; DNA: TGCAGTGCTTTAGATTACAATGAGCAGTTCTTC
J: TRBJ2-5; D: TRBD2; size: .; V: TRBV7-2; CDR3: CASSLAPFGGSETQYF; DNA: TGTGCCAGCAGCTTAGCCCCGTTTGGCGGGAGTGAGACCCAGTACTTC
J: TRBJ1-2; D: TRBD1; size: few; V: TRBV5-1; CDR3: CASSYGQGAVYGYTF; DNA: TGCGCCAGCAGCTACGGACAGGGGGCCGTCTATGGCTACACCTTC
J: TRBJ1-1; D: .; size: once; V: TRBV7-8; CDR3: CASSSWTSQLKGVTEAFF; DNA: TGTGCCAGCAGCTCATGGACATCCCAGTTAAAGGGTGTCACTGAAGCTTTCTTT
J: TRBJ2-1; D: TRBD1; size: .; V: TRBV14; CDR3: CASSQDQGRTGLDNEQFF; DNA: TGTGCCAGCAGCCAAGATCAAGGGAGGACAGGGTTAGACAATGAGCAGTTCTTC
J: TRBJ2-5; D: .; size: .; V: TRBV11-3; CDR3: CASSQRDSQETQYF; DNA: TGTGCCAGCAGCCAGAGGGACTCCCAAGAGACCCAGTACTTC
J: TRBJ1-3; D: TRBD1; size: .; V: TRBV5-1; CDR3: CASSPLTGIGNTIYF; DNA: TGCGCCAGCAGCCCCCTGACAGGGATCGGAAACACCATATATTTT
J: TRBJ2-7; D: .; size: .; V: TRBV18; CDR3: CASSPSPYEQYF; DNA: TGTGCCAGCTCCCCGAGCCCCTACGAGCAGTACTTC
J: TRBJ1-5; D: .; size: .; V: TRBV2; CDR3: CASSEAGGESNQPQHF; DNA: TGTGCCAGCAGTGAAGCGGGAGGAGAAAGCAATCAGCCCCAGCATTTT
J: TRBJ1-6; D: .; size: .; V: TRBV18; CDR3: CASSIQSSYNSPLHF; DNA: TGTGCCAGCTCCATACAGAGCTCCTATAATTCACCCCTCCACTTT
J: TRBJ2-7; D: TRBD1; size: .; V: TRBV7-9; CDR3: CASSRVLLDRGKEQYF; DNA: TGTGCCAGCAGCCGAGTATTGTTGGACAGGGGTAAGGAGCAGTACTTC
J: TRBJ2-1; D: TRBD2; size: .; V: TRBV13; CDR3: CASSFASRWVASGATYNEQFF; DNA: TGTGCCAGCAGCTTCGCCTCCCGCTGGGTCGCTAGCGGGGCCACCTACAATGAGCAGTTCTTC
J: TRBJ2-6; D: .; size: .; V: TRBV19; CDR3: CASREGMWRTDHLGANVLTF; DNA: TGTGCCAGTAGAGAGGGGATGTGGAGGACAGACCACCTGGGGGCCAACGTCCTGACTTTC
J: TRBJ1-2; D: TRBD1; size: once; V: TRBV18; CDR3: CASSPTGVGGYTF; DNA: TGTGCCAGCTCACCAACAGGGGTCGGGGGCTACACCTTC
J: TRBJ2-5; D: .; size: few; V: TRBV10-2; CDR3: CASSETTRETQYF; DNA: TGCGCCAGCAGTGAGACGACCAGGGAGACCCAGTACTTC
J: TRBJ1-1; D: .; size: .; V: TRBV6-6; CDR3: CASRSTGREAFF; DNA: TGTGCCAGCAGATCGACAGGAAGAGAAGCTTTCTTT
J: TRBJ1-3; D: TRBD1; size: .; V: TRBV9; CDR3: CASSTRDSSGNTIYF; DNA: TGTGCCAGCAGCACCCGGGACAGCTCTGGAAACACCATATATTTT
J: TRBJ1-1; D: .; size: .; V: TRBV7-2; CDR3: CASSLKAMNTEAFF; DNA: TGTGCCAGCAGCCTGAAAGCCATGAACACTGAAGCTTTCTTT
J: TRBJ1-1; D: .; size: .; V: TRBV11-2; CDR3: CASSLAGIDTEAFF; DNA: TGTGCCAGCAGCTTGGCAGGTATCGACACTGAAGCTTTCTTT
J: TRBJ2-7; D: .; size: .; V: TRBV7-9; CDR3: CASSLGGGANSYEQYF; DNA: TGTGCCAGCAGCTTAGGTGGAGGGGCCAACTCCTACGAGCAGTACTTC
J: TRBJ2-5; D: TRBD2; size: .; V: TRBV5-5; CDR3: CASSPRGGLETQYF; DNA: TGTGCCAGCTCTCCACGGGGGGGCTTAGAGACCCAGTACTTC
J: TRBJ2-3; D: .; size: .; V: TRBV5-6; CDR3: CASSLVATDTQYF; DNA: TGTGCCAGCAGCTTGGTAGCGACAGATACGCAGTATTTT
J: TRBJ1-2; D: .; size: many; V: TRBV5-6; CDR3: CASSSYYGYTF; DNA: TGTGCCAGCAGCTCCTACTATGGCTACACCTTC
J: TRBJ2-3; D: TRBD2; size: .; V: TRBV9; CDR3: CASSARSSGRADTQYF; DNA: TGTGCCAGCAGCGCCCGTTCTAGCGGGAGGGCAGATACGCAGTATTTT
J: TRBJ1-1; D: .; size: few; V: TRBV19; CDR3: CASSSPVMNTEAFF; DNA: TGTGCCAGTAGTAGTCCGGTAATGAACACTGAAGCTTTCTTT
J: TRBJ2-1; D: TRBD2; size: .; V: TRBV19; CDR3: CASSIRNGLREPGSYNEQFF; DNA: TGTGCCAGTAGTATAAGAAATGGTTTGCGGGAGCCTGGTTCCTACAATGAGCAGTTCTTC
J: TRBJ1-1; D: TRBD1; size: .; V: TRBV27; CDR3: CASSHPSGQGAGGDTEAFF; DNA: TGTGCCAGCAGTCACCCCTCGGGACAGGGGGCGGGGGGGGACACTGAAGCTTTCTTT
J: TRBJ2-1; D: .; size: .; V: TRBV11-3; CDR3: CASSPPGQPNEQFF; DNA: TGTGCCAGCAGCCCGCCAGGACAGCCCAATGAGCAGTTCTTC
J: TRBJ2-6; D: TRBD2; size: .; V: TRBV19; CDR3: CASSRGAGANVLTF; DNA: TGTGCCAGTAGTCGGGGGGCTGGGGCCAACGTCCTGACTTTC
J: TRBJ1-2; D: TRBD1; size: .; V: TRBV5-8; CDR3: CASTPIGTGDGYTF; DNA: TGTGCCAGCACCCCCATAGGGACAGGGGATGGCTACACCTTC
J: TRBJ2-1; D: .; size: few; V: TRBV2; CDR3: CASTPRLANDEQFF; DNA: TGTGCCAGCACCCCGCGGCTAGCGAACGATGAGCAGTTCTTC
J: TRBJ1-1; D: TRBD1; size: .; V: TRBV29-1; CDR3: CSVEEQGGTTEAFF; DNA: TGCAGCGTTGAAGAGCAAGGGGGCACCACTGAAGCTTTCTTT
J: TRBJ1-2; D: .; size: .; V: TRBV7-9; CDR3: CASRRKTDSYGYTF; DNA: TGTGCCAGCAGAAGGAAGACTGACAGCTATGGCTACACCTTC
J: TRBJ2-7; D: .; size: .; V: TRBV4-3; CDR3: CASSQARSGQFSSYEQYF; DNA: TGCGCCAGCAGCCAAGCCCGCAGCGGACAGTTTAGCTCCTACGAGCAGTACTTC
J: TRBJ2-5; D: TRBD2; size: .; V: TRBV7-2; CDR3: CASSTPGLAGAGETQYF; DNA: TGTGCCAGCAGTACACCGGGACTAGCGGGAGCGGGGGAGACCCAGTACTTC
J: TRBJ2-3; D: TRBD1; size: .; V: TRBV2; CDR3: CASSGQGDTQYF; DNA: TGTGCCAGCAGTGGACAGGGCGATACGCAGTATTTT
J: TRBJ1-1; D: .; size: .; V: TRBV6-5; CDR3: CASRALNTEAFF; DNA: TGTGCCAGCAGGGCTTTGAACACTGAAGCTTTCTTT
J: TRBJ2-1; D: .; size: .; V: TRBV6-5; CDR3: CASSYARGSGNEQFF; DNA: TGTGCCAGCAGTTACGCCAGAGGGTCCGGCAATGAGCAGTTCTTC
J: TRBJ2-1; D: TRBD2; size: .; V: TRBV4-3; CDR3: CASSFGPGLAGGRAYNEQFF; DNA: TGCGCCAGCAGCTTCGGGCCCGGACTAGCGGGGGGGCGGGCCTACAATGAGCAGTTCTTC
J: TRBJ1-1; D: TRBD1; size: .; V: TRBV27; CDR3: CASSLQTGADRVTEAFF; DNA: TGTGCCAGCAGCTTGCAGACAGGGGCGGATCGTGTCACTGAAGCTTTCTTT
J: TRBJ2-7; D: TRBD2; size: few; V: TRBV18; CDR3: CASSRQESGLAGAYEQYF; DNA: TGTGCCAGCTCACGACAGGAATCCGGACTAGCGGGAGCCTACGAGCAGTACTTC
J: TRBJ2-7; D: TRBD1; size: once; V: TRBV7-2; CDR3: CASSRTRTGYSYEQYF; DNA: TGTGCCAGCAGCCGAACCAGGACAGGCTATTCCTACGAGCAGTACTTC
J: TRBJ1-5; D: .; size: .; V: TRBV18; CDR3: CASSPPTDNQPQHF; DNA: TGTGCCAGCTCACCACCGACAGACAATCAGCCCCAGCATTTT
J: TRBJ1-1; D: .; size: .; V: TRBV10-3; CDR3: CAISGQLNTEAFF; DNA: TGTGCCATCAGTGGACAGTTGAACACTGAAGCTTTCTTT
J: TRBJ1-1; D: TRBD1; size: few; V: TRBV27; CDR3: CASWDRGKRAEAFF; DNA: TGTGCCAGTTGGGACAGGGGGAAGAGGGCTGAAGCTTTCTTT
J: TRBJ1-2; D: .; size: .; V: TRBV11-2; CDR3: CASTPLTGPNYGYTF; DNA: TGTGCCAGCACTCCATTGACGGGTCCTAACTATGGCTACACCTTC
J: TRBJ2-3; D: .; size: .; V: TRBV30; CDR3: CARSGGGALLGDTQYF; DNA: TGTGCCAGAAGCGGAGGGGGGGCGTTATTAGGAGATACGCAGTATTTT